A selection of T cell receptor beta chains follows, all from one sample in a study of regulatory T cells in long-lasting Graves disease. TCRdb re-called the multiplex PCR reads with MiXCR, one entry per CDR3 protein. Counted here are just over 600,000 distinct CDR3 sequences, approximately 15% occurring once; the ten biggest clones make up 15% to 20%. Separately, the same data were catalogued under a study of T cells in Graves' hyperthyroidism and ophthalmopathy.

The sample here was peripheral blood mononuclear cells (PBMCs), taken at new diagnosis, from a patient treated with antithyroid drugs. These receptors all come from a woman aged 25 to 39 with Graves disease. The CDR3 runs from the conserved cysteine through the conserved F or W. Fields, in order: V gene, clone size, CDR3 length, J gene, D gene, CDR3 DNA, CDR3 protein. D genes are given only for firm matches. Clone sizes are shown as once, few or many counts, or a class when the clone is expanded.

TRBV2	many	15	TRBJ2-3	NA	TGTGCCAGCAGCCAAACAGGAGGGGACACAGATACGCAGTATTTT	CASSQTGGDTDTQYF
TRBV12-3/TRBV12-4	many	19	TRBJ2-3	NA	TGTGCCAGCAGTTTATCCCTAGGACAGTCTCTAGATGGTGCAGATACGCAGTATTTT	CASSLSLGQSLDGADTQYF
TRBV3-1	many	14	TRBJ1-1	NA	TGTGCCAGCAGCCTCCATCACACTAACACTGAAGCTTTCTTT	CASSLHHTNTEAFF
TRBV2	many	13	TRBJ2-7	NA	TGTGCCAGCAGTGACAGGGGGGTCTACGAGCAGTACTTC	CASSDRGVYEQYF
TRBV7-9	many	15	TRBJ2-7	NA	TGTGCCAGCAGCTTAGCGTCGACAGGCCGCTACGAGCAGTACTTC	CASSLASTGRYEQYF
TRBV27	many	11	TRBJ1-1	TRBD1	TGTGCCAGCAGCCCAGGGGGGAGAGCTTTCTTT	CASSPGGRAFF
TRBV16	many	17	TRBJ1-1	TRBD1	TGTGCCAGCAGCCGCTCCCGACAGGGCCTGGGGAACACTGAAGCTTTCTTT	CASSRSRQGLGNTEAFF
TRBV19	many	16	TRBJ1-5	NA	TGTGCCAGCGGAAGGGGGGACTCCTATAGCAATCAGCCCCAGCATTTT	CASGRGDSYSNQPQHF
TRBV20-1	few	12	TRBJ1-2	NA	TGCAGCGTTGGGTACACCTCGGATGGCTACACCTTC	CSVGYTSDGYTF
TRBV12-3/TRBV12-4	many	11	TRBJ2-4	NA	TGTGCCAGCAGTCACGGGAGCATTCAGTACTTC	CASSHGSIQYF
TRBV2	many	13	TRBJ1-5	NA	TGTGCCAGCAGAGGACGGTACAATCAGCCCCAGCATTTT	CASRGRYNQPQHF
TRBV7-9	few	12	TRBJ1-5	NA	TGTGCCAGCAGCTCATGGTTGGGTACCCAGCATTTT	CASSSWLGTQHF
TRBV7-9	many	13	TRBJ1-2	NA	TGTGCCAGCAGCTTAGGACTATACTATGGCTACACCTTC	CASSLGLYYGYTF
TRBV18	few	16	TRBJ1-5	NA	TGTGCCAGCTCACCCCGGGACCAAGGGAGCAATCAGCCCCAGCATTTT	CASSPRDQGSNQPQHF